Listed below are T cell receptor beta chains from one sample, sequenced in a study of blood T cell repertoires in COVID-19. Method: immunoSEQ multiplex PCR; TCRdb's copy keeps in-frame clones and lacks some. This sample has hundreds of thousands of clones, with about nine tenths found just once. Sequencing input: PBMCs or T cells enriched from blood (not recorded which). All receptors come from a woman aged 25 to 39 who had recovered from COVID-19. Both conserved end residues are part of each CDR3. A D gene is named only where the DNA matches it firmly. Clone size is stated in some rows and not others, as once, few, many or a class when expanded.

size	V	J	D	DNA	CDR3
-	TRBV14	TRBJ1-4	-	TGTGCCAGCAGCCAAGGGGCAGATTATGGGGCAAATGAAAAACTGTTTTTT	CASSQGADYGANEKLFF
-	TRBV7-8	TRBJ2-3	TRBD2	TGTGCCAGCAGCTACATTACTAGCGGGAGGGCCGAAGATACGCAGTATTTT	CASSYITSGRAEDTQYF
-	TRBV12-3/TRBV12-4	TRBJ1-2	-	TGTGCCAGCAGTTTAACTCAATATGGCTACACCTTC	CASSLTQYGYTF
-	TRBV27	TRBJ1-1	-	TGTGCCAGCACAAACCGGGGCACTGAAGCTTTCTTT	CASTNRGTEAFF
-	TRBV3-1/TRBV3-2	TRBJ1-5	TRBD1	TGTGCCAGCAGCCCCTATGGGACAGGGGATCAGCCCCAGCATTTT	CASSPYGTGDQPQHF
-	TRBV12-3/TRBV12-4	TRBJ2-1	TRBD1	TGTGCCAGCAGGGGGACAGGGGGCGAGGAGCAGTTCTTC	CASRGTGGEEQFF
-	TRBV7-2	TRBJ1-2	TRBD1	TGTGCCAGCAGCTTAGATGGAGAGACAGGGAGAGGCTACACCTTC	CASSLDGETGRGYTF
-	TRBV28	TRBJ1-5	TRBD1	TGTGCCACCGTGACAGGGGAAAGGGGTAATCAGCCCCAGCATTTT	CATVTGERGNQPQHF
-	TRBV5-4	TRBJ1-1	TRBD1	TGTGCCAGCAGCTCCTGGACAGGTACTGAAGCTTTCTTT	CASSSWTGTEAFF
-	TRBV4-1	TRBJ2-3	-	TGCGCCAGCAGCTCTCTGGCATCGACTAGCACAGATACGCAGTATTTT	CASSSLASTSTDTQYF
-	TRBV6-5	TRBJ2-4	-	TGTGCCAGCAGAGAGGGGGGGAAAAACATTCAGTACTTC	CASREGGKNIQYF
-	TRBV3-1/TRBV3-2	TRBJ2-7	TRBD1	TGTGCCAGCAGCCCAGGACAGGGACCCCCACACGAGCAGTACTTC	CASSPGQGPPHEQYF
-	TRBV7-2	TRBJ1-3	-	TGTGCCAGCAGCTTCGGGGGGTCTGGAAACACCATATATTTT	CASSFGGSGNTIYF
-	TRBV5-5	TRBJ2-7	-	TGTGCCAGCTTGGGGCGTAGCTCGAACGAGCAGTACTTC	CASLGRSSNEQYF
-	TRBV5-1	TRBJ2-7	-	TGCGCCAGCAGCTTGGAGTTAGCGTCTCTTTCTGGGTACGAGCAGTACTTC	CASSLELASLSGYEQYF
-	TRBV5-5	TRBJ2-1	-	TGTGCCAGCAGCTTGCCCGTTCACAGGGCTACCTACAATGAGCAGTTCTTC	CASSLPVHRATYNEQFF
-	TRBV5-3	TRBJ2-4	-	TGTGGACTAAGGCCAGCCAAAAACATTCAGTACTTC	CGLRPAKNIQYF
-	TRBV19	TRBJ2-7	-	TGTGCCACTTTGGGGCATAACTACGAGCAGTACTTC	CATLGHNYEQYF
-	TRBV19	TRBJ2-2	TRBD1	TGTGCCAGTAGATCGACAGGGATAGCCGGGGAGCTGTTTTTT	CASRSTGIAGELFF
-	TRBV7-9	TRBJ1-4	TRBD1	TGTGCCAGCAGCACGGACAGGGCTGAAAAACTGTTTTTT	CASSTDRAEKLFF
-	TRBV29-1	TRBJ2-7	-	TGCAGCGCGAGGACTTCCTACGAGCAGTACTTC	CSARTSYEQYF
-	TRBV5-1	TRBJ1-2	-	TGCGCCAGCAGCATAGCCCCCGGGACACATAACTATGGCTACACCTTC	CASSIAPGTHNYGYTF
-	TRBV7-2	TRBJ2-7	TRBD2	TGTGCCAGCAGCGGACTAGCGGGGGGCTACGAGCAGTACTTC	CASSGLAGGYEQYF
-	TRBV4-1	TRBJ2-7	TRBD1	TGCGCCAGCAGCCTCGGACAGGGTTCCTACGAGCAGTACTTC	CASSLGQGSYEQYF
-	TRBV5-1	TRBJ2-7	TRBD2	TGCGCCAGCAGCTCTACACTAGCGGCTCTCTCCTACGAGCAGTACTTC	CASSSTLAALSYEQYF
once	TRBV3-1/TRBV3-2	TRBJ1-2	-	TGTGCCAGCACCCTGGCGGGAGAGGGCGTAGATGGCTACACCTTC	CASTLAGEGVDGYTF
once	TRBV6-5	TRBJ2-7	-	TGTGCCAGCAGCGCAACATCCTACGAGCAGTACTTC	CASSATSYEQYF
-	TRBV30	TRBJ1-5	-	TGTGCCTGGAGTGTCGCCGGAGGTCCTAATCAGCCCCAGCATTTT	CAWSVAGGPNQPQHF
-	TRBV6-5	TRBJ2-7	-	TGTGCCAGCAGTCTCGAGGAGGGCCTTTACGAGCAGTACTTC	CASSLEEGLYEQYF
-	TRBV7-2	TRBJ2-7	TRBD2	TGTGCCAGCAGCTTAAATGCGGGAGACTACGAGCAGTACTTC	CASSLNAGDYEQYF
few	TRBV30	TRBJ1-2	TRBD1	TGTGCCTGGGCCCGGGACAGGGGGACCTATGGCTACACCTTC	CAWARDRGTYGYTF
-	TRBV4-1	TRBJ1-5	-	TGCGCCAGCAGCCACCCGGGGGGGCCCCAGCATTTT	CASSHPGGPQHF
-	TRBV28	TRBJ1-1	TRBD1	TGTGCCAGCAGTTGGGACAGAGAGACTGAAGCTTTCTTT	CASSWDRETEAFF
once	TRBV28	TRBJ2-3	TRBD2	TGTGCCAGCAGTTCCCTAGCGGGACCCACAGATACGCAGTATTTT	CASSSLAGPTDTQYF
-	TRBV27	TRBJ2-7	TRBD2	TGTGCCAGCAGTCTAGCGGGGGGCTACGAGCAGTACTTC	CASSLAGGYEQYF
-	TRBV4-3	TRBJ1-6	-	TGCGCCAGCAGCCAACTCATCGCGAATTCACCCCTCCACTTT	CASSQLIANSPLHF
-	TRBV24-1	TRBJ2-7	TRBD2	TGTGCCACCAGTGATTACTTAGCGGGAGTGGACGAGCAGTACTTC	CATSDYLAGVDEQYF
-	TRBV14	TRBJ2-5	TRBD1	TGTGCCAGCAGCTGGGGACAGGAGTACCAAGAGACCCAGTACTTC	CASSWGQEYQETQYF
-	TRBV24-1	TRBJ2-3	TRBD1	TGTGCCACCAGTGACCCCACAGGGGGCGGGGATACGCAGTATTTT	CATSDPTGGGDTQYF
-	TRBV10-3	TRBJ1-2	-	TGTGCCATCAGTGGGGCCGTGGACTATGGCTACACCTTC	CAISGAVDYGYTF
-	TRBV27	TRBJ1-5	TRBD1	TGTGCCAGCAGATGGACAGGGAGGGGTTATAGCAATCAGCCCCAGCATTTT	CASRWTGRGYSNQPQHF
-	TRBV20-1	TRBJ2-1	-	TGCAGTGCCTTCCGGGTCAATGAGCAGTTCTTC	CSAFRVNEQFF
-	TRBV27	TRBJ2-3	TRBD1	TGTGCCAACTCCCGGGACAGGAGCACAGATACGCAGTATTTT	CANSRDRSTDTQYF
-	TRBV5-6	TRBJ2-5	-	TGTGCCAGCAGAGAGACAGGGGAGGGAATCCAAGAGACCCAGTACTTC	CASRETGEGIQETQYF
once	TRBV6-5	TRBJ1-3	TRBD1	TGTGCCAGCAGTTACCTCCGGACAGGGTCTGGAAACACCATATATTTT	CASSYLRTGSGNTIYF
-	TRBV6-6	TRBJ2-5	TRBD2	TGTGCCAGCAGTTACTCAGCGGGAGGGCCGGCGACCCAGTACTTC	CASSYSAGGPATQYF
-	TRBV7-2	TRBJ2-2	TRBD2	TGTGCCAGCAGCTTACCGGGACTAGCGAGTTGGGAGCTGTTTTTT	CASSLPGLASWELFF
-	TRBV29-1	TRBJ1-2	TRBD1	TGCAGCGGATCCGGGACAGGGTCGGGTGGCTACACCTTC	CSGSGTGSGGYTF
-	TRBV19	TRBJ1-3	-	TGTGCCAGTATGGGAGGGGCCTCTGGAAACACCATATATTTT	CASMGGASGNTIYF
-	TRBV7-9	TRBJ1-1	-	TGTGCCAGCAGCCTAAGTGGGGCAGGGGTGAACACTGAAGCTTTCTTT	CASSLSGAGVNTEAFF
-	TRBV7-2	TRBJ1-1	-	TGTGCCAGCAGCTGGGAGACTGTGAACACTGAAGCTTTCTTT	CASSWETVNTEAFF
-	TRBV28	TRBJ2-1	-	TGTGCCAGCCCACCTGAAAGCCTTCGCCCTGCTTACAATGAGCAGTTCTTC	CASPPESLRPAYNEQFF
-	TRBV2	TRBJ2-7	TRBD2	TGTGCCAGCAGTGAGGTAGCGGGAGGGCCCCACGAGCAGTACTTC	CASSEVAGGPHEQYF
-	TRBV7-9	TRBJ1-5	TRBD1	TGTGCCAGCAGCTCCACCCCGGGACAGGGGGCAAGGACCAATCAGCCCCAGCATTTT	CASSSTPGQGARTNQPQHF
few	TRBV12-3/TRBV12-4	TRBJ1-1	-	TGTGCCAGCAGCCCCCGGAGGAACTCTGAAGCTTTCTTT	CASSPRRNSEAFF
-	TRBV7-6	TRBJ2-2	-	TGTGCCAGCAGCTTAGCGGGTCAGGGCACCGGGGAGCTGTTTTTT	CASSLAGQGTGELFF
-	TRBV7-8	TRBJ2-3	TRBD2	TGTGCCAGCAGCTTAGCCCGGAGGAGCGGGGGGAGCACAGATACGCAGTATTTT	CASSLARRSGGSTDTQYF
-	TRBV7-2	TRBJ2-7	TRBD1	TGTGCCAGCAGCTTAGTTGACAGGGGGCCCTACGAGCAGTACTTC	CASSLVDRGPYEQYF
once	TRBV19	TRBJ2-5	-	TGTGCCAGTAGTATCCAGGGTCGAGAGACCCAGTACTTC	CASSIQGRETQYF
-	TRBV10-3	TRBJ2-1	TRBD2	TGTGCCATATCGACTAGCCGCTCCTACAATGAGCAGTTCTTC	CAISTSRSYNEQFF